This T cell receptor beta chain was profiled in a study of blood T cell repertoires in COVID-19. Background on the study: Sites across the United States, Italy and Spain contributed samples from acute and convalescent COVID-19. From T cells, B-cell-depleted T cells, or PBMCs came the material, which was cDNA or gDNA.

Authors' analysis steps: Using reference gene primer amplification, nucleated cell counts were estimated. Profiled with immunoSEQ multiplex PCR; TCRdb holds only in-frame clones, not every one. Clonal size and the V and J genes are those of that table, whereas D and trimming came from the DNA. Of fewer than 250,000 clones in the sample, around 80% were seen once. The CDR3 runs to 14 residues. Looked up from germline, CDR1 is SGHNT and CDR2 is YYREEE (reference sequence). V lost 6 bases and J lost 4; bases outside the gene matches: 7. This sequence was found in a woman aged 80 or over with acute or convalescent COVID-19. The genes are TRBV5-4 and TRBJ2-1; TRBD2 matches 7 bases. Sample: peripheral blood. The CDR3 loop is CASNPGGSYNEQFF. The CDR3 nucleotides are TGTGCCAGCAACCCCGGGGGGTCTTACAATGAGCAGTTCTTC.